This paragraph reports one TCR beta chain. Its specificity is not known. These data originate in a study of CXCR3-negative and CXCR3-positive naive CD8 T cells. Study outcomes and limitations: In CXCR3-positive naive cells, the TRB CDR3s were more hydrophobic than in CXCR3-negative naive cells.

UMI-labeled TRB cDNA libraries were prepared by 5' RACE. TCRdb re-called the 5' RACE reads and gives one entry per CDR3 protein, without DNA. The data show about 150,000 distinct CDR3 sequences, and the top ten clones hold around 0.5%. CDR3 length: 14 residues. Sequenced sample: naive CXCR3+ CD8+ T cells from blood. The subset denotes: CD45RO-CCR7+CD27+CD95- naive CD8+ T cells expressing CXCR3 (TNR3+). The chain carries TRBV12-3 or TRBV12-4 and TRBJ2-2. This clonotype was obtained from a human donor in good health. Some clones in this sample may be carry-over from other donors' samples. The CDR3: CASSLSAHTGELFF.